These 32 T cell receptor beta chains were all obtained from the same sample, sequenced in a study of Ad26.COV2.S vaccination and SARS-CoV-2 variants. TCRdb keeps only in-frame clones here, not all; method: immunoSEQ multiplex PCR. The table includes roughly 450,000 clones, more than 80% detected once. Sample treatment: roughly 20 received Ad26.COV2.S at low or high dose, single or two shots; about 5 received placebo; per-sample allocation not given. Sampling was done on day 63 after the first vaccine or placebo injection. Sequencing was performed on peripheral blood, taken in a trial of Ad26.COV2.S vaccine versus placebo. These receptor sequences come from a person aged 18-60 years who received the Ad26.COV2.S COVID-19 vaccine or a placebo.

A few counts support this clone. This chain links TRBV2 with TRBJ1-1; no definite D call. CDR3 length equals 14 residues. Trimming removed 6 bases at V and 1 base at J, with 12 bases between. Germline V gene lookup returns CDR1 SNHLY and CDR2 FYNNEI. DNA of the CDR3: TGTGCCAGCAGGGTCGGAGAGGGGAACACTGAAGCTTTCTTT. This translates into CASRVGEGNTEAFF.

The genes are TRBV5-4 and TRBJ2-5; no clear D. The V end was cut by 2 bases, the J end by 3 bases, with 11 bases between. The CDR3 length is 14 residues. CDR1 and CDR2 (germline): SGHNT, YYREEE (reference sequence). In nucleotides, the CDR3 is TGTGCCAGCAGCTTTTCCCCTGGGGAAGAGACCCAGTACTTC. Translated, it gives CASSFSPGEETQYF.

This chain links TRBV3-1 (or the pseudogene TRBV3-2) with TRBJ2-5; TRBD2 might be the D (7 bases). Trimming took off 3 bases at V and 7 bases at J, with 18 bases between the two ends. Germline V gene data show CDR1 as LGHDT and CDR2 as YNNKEL (reference sequence). There are 15 residues in the CDR3. CDR3 residues: CASSQTEGGGRTQYF. CDR3 bases: TGTGCCAGCAGCCAGACGGAGGGAGGGGGTCGGACCCAGTACTTC.

The chain carries TRBV29-1 and TRBJ2-3; the match to TRBD1 covers 8 bases. This CDR3 has 15 amino acids. Trimming at V came to 4 bases and at J to 4 bases, leaving 10 bases not matched to a gene. Germline V gives CDR1 SQVTM, CDR2 ANQGSEA. The CDR3 nucleotides are TGCAGCGTTGCGCAGGGGGCGAGTCCCCCAGATACGCAGTATTTT. This codes for CSVAQGASPPDTQYF.

The gene calls are TRBV12-3 or TRBV12-4 and TRBJ1-1; weak D call: TRBD1 (5 bases). The CDR3 is 12 amino acids. Deletions cut 6 bases from V and 1 base from J, with 6 bases between. This chain's CDR3 is CASRGQNTEAFF. In DNA form, the CDR3 reads TGTGCCAGCAGAGGACAGAACACTGAAGCTTTCTTT.

In this sample, this clone turned up a few times. The chain links TRBV6-4 to TRBJ2-7; 7 nucleotides line up with TRBD2. J was trimmed by 6 bases and V by 0 bases; bases with no gene match: 5. This CDR3 region has 14 residues. CDR1 is MRHNA, CDR2 SNTAGT, per germline. The CDR3 loop is CASSDSAGVSEQYF. CDR3 nucleotides: TGTGCCAGCAGTGACTCTGCGGGAGTTAGCGAGCAGTACTTC.

V is TRBV4-1 and J is TRBJ2-5; D remains ambiguous. Germline V gene data show CDR1 as MGHRA and CDR2 as YSYEKL. The CDR3 spans 14 residues. V shed 1 base and J shed 1 base, with 7 bases lying between them. This CDR3 is CASSQAQSQETQYF. The CDR3 DNA follows: TGCGCCAGCAGCCAAGCCCAGTCCCAAGAGACCCAGTACTTC.

The chain combines TRBV7-8 with TRBJ2-5; 7 positions agree with TRBD1. CDR3 length: 13 residues. V shed 4 bases and J 1 base; nucleotides not matched to a gene: 0. Germline CDR1 reads SGHVS; CDR2 reads FQNEAQ. The CDR3 nucleotides are TGTGCCAGCAGCTCAGGGGGCCAAGAGACCCAGTACTTC. Its translation: CASSSGGQETQYF.

This clone came up a few times. The CDR3 bases are TGTGCCAGTAGTATTTCAGGGGCTGGGAATCAGCCCCAGCATTTT. This translates into CASSISGAGNQPQHF. The chain combines TRBV19 with TRBJ1-5, with a possible D match to TRBD1 (6 bases). Germline lookup yields CDR1 LNHDA and CDR2 SQIVND (reference sequence). V lost 3 bases, J lost 4 bases, and 13 bases lay in between. The CDR3 is 15 amino acids.

The chain couples TRBV28 to TRBJ2-5; D uncertain. Trimming took 2 bases from V and 1 from J, leaving 8 bases between them. CDR1 MDHEN and CDR2 SYDVKM come from the germline V gene. The CDR3 sequence is 14 residues long. CDR3 in amino acids: CASSLRRPQETQYF. The CDR3 nucleotides read TGTGCCAGCAGTTTAAGACGGCCCCAAGAGACCCAGTACTTC.

The CDR3 bases are TGTGCCAGCAGCCACGGAGGGGTGGGGAAGGCCGATTATGGCTACACCTTC. The encoded protein is CASSHGGVGKADYGYTF. The chain carries TRBV9 and TRBJ1-2; D may be TRBD1 (5 bases). CDR1 SGDLS and CDR2 YYNGEE come from the germline V gene. The length of the CDR3 is 17 residues. V was shortened by 4 bases and J by 5 bases, with 24 bases between the two germline ends.

The chain employs TRBV15 and TRBJ1-1; a possible D gene is TRBD1 (6 bases). Trimming stripped 2 bases from V and 4 bases from J, with 17 bases between. Germline V gives CDR1 LNHNV, CDR2 YYDKDF (reference sequence). This CDR3 region has 16 residues. Here the CDR3 DNA reads TGTGCCACCAGCAGATCCCATAAAGGGGGGGCCACTGAAGCTTTCTTT. Protein product: CATSRSHKGGATEAFF.

The chain combines TRBV3-1 (or the pseudogene TRBV3-2) with TRBJ1-1; D is unresolved. Per germline, CDR1 LGHDT and CDR2 YNNKEL (reference sequence). Trimming took off 3 bases at V and 2 bases at J, with 7 bases between the two ends. There are 13 residues in the CDR3. The CDR3 coding sequence is TGTGCCAGCAGCCATAAGACAAACACTGAAGCTTTCTTT. Translated, it gives CASSHKTNTEAFF.

The chain carries TRBV7-8 and TRBJ2-1; 14 bases line up with TRBD2. CDR3 length: 16 residues. With 5 bases clipped from V and 4 bases from J, the junction kept 4 bases outside the gene matches. Germline CDR1 and CDR2: SGHVS and FQNEAQ. The CDR3 loop is CASSPRLAGGYNEQFF. The DNA for the CDR3 is TGTGCCAGCAGCCCCCGACTAGCGGGAGGGTACAATGAGCAGTTCTTC.

The V call is TRBV11-3, the J call TRBJ2-5, with a tentative D call TRBD2 (5 bases). This CDR3 spans 16 amino acids. Between the trimmed V and J ends, which lost 3 bases and 2 bases, there was a span of 16 bases. CDR1 and CDR2 from the germline V gene are SGHNT and YENEEA. CDR3 DNA: TGTGCCAGCAGCTTGGGTATAGGAGGAGCACAAGAGACCCAGTACTTC. Encoded protein: CASSLGIGGAQETQYF.

CDR3 protein: CASSFRTTTPAEQFF. In nucleotides, the CDR3 is TGTGCCAGCAGCTTTCGGACTACAACGCCCGCTGAGCAGTTCTTC. J is TRBJ2-1 and V is TRBV5-4; TRBD2 is a possible D gene (6 bases). The CDR3 contains 15 residues. Trimming removed 2 bases at V and 9 bases at J, with 18 bases between. CDR1 and CDR2 from the germline V gene are SGHNT and YYREEE (reference sequence).

The chain employs TRBV18 and TRBJ1-5; D is ambiguous. Germline V gives CDR1 KGHSH, CDR2 LQKENI. The CDR3 loop spans 13 amino acids. The ends were cut back, 3 bases at V and 6 bases at J, with 9 bases in the middle. The CDR3 DNA follows: TGTGCCAGCTCACCGGTGAGGACTCAGCCCCAGCATTTT. Protein product: CASSPVRTQPQHF.

This rearrangement joins TRBV29-1 to TRBJ2-7; D perhaps matches TRBD1 (5 bases). V was shortened by 4 bases and J by 6 bases, with 10 bases between the two germline ends. CDR3 length equals 11 residues. CDR1 is SQVTM, CDR2 ANQGSEA, per germline. This CDR3 is CSVAAGIEQYF. CDR3 nucleotide sequence: TGCAGCGTTGCGGCAGGGATCGAGCAGTACTTC.

This chain uses TRBV14 with TRBJ2-2, with D perhaps TRBD1 (5 bases). Germline CDR1 and CDR2: SGHDN and FVKESK. The CDR3 spans 16 residues. The V and J ends lost 0 bases and 5 bases respectively, with 13 bases between them. The CDR3 DNA is TGTGCCAGCAGCCAAGATCTTGTGACAGTTACCGGGGAGCTGTTTTTT. The encoded protein is CASSQDLVTVTGELFF.

This chain joins TRBV6-1 and TRBJ2-7; 11 bases fit TRBD1. Losses at the gene ends were 3 bases for V and 6 bases for J; bases not matched to a gene: 7. The CDR3 contains 15 residues. Germline V gene data show CDR1 as MNHNS and CDR2 as SASEGT. The CDR3 spells CASSDYGQGATEQYF. The CDR3 DNA follows: TGTGCCAGCAGTGATTACGGACAGGGGGCAACCGAGCAGTACTTC.

This clone has just a few counts. J is TRBJ2-7 and V is TRBV28, with TRBD2 matching over 13 bases. Germline V gene data show CDR1 as MDHEN and CDR2 as SYDVKM. The CDR3 is made up of 14 amino acids. V trimming: 9 bases; J trimming: 3 bases; junction bases outside the gene matches: 5. The DNA of the CDR3 is TGTGCCAGTGGGACTAGCGGGACCTTCTACGAGCAGTACTTC. This sequence encodes CASGTSGTFYEQYF.

This chain uses TRBV30 with TRBJ1-2; the D gene is possibly TRBD1 (6 bases). The CDR3 runs 13 residues. V dropped 3 bases and J dropped 3 bases, with 11 bases sitting between them. Germline CDR1 is GTSNPN and CDR2 is SVGIG (reference sequence). The CDR3 protein is CAWSRDTDYGYTF. DNA for the CDR3: TGTGCCTGGAGCCGGGACACAGACTATGGCTACACCTTC.

The CDR3 sequence is CASRYGGENTEAFF. In DNA, the CDR3 is TGTGCCAGCAGGTACGGAGGAGAGAACACTGAAGCTTTCTTT. The chain combines TRBV6-5 with TRBJ1-1, with no clear D. Per germline, CDR1 MNHEY and CDR2 SVGAGI. The V end was cut by 6 bases, the J end by 1 base, with 12 bases between. The length of the CDR3 is 14 residues.

The gene calls are TRBV28 and TRBJ1-1, with TRBD1 as a possible D gene (6 bases). This CDR3 spans 14 amino acids. Deletions cut 1 base from V and 3 bases from J, with 9 bases between. Germline CDR1 and CDR2: MDHEN and SYDVKM. The CDR3 DNA follows: TGTGCCAGCAGTTTATCCACAGGGTACACTGAAGCTTTCTTT. Amino acids: CASSLSTGYTEAFF.

In its sample, this clone was seen a few times. J is TRBJ2-1 and V is TRBV19; D might be TRBD2 (6 bases). The germline gives CDR1 LNHDA, CDR2 SQIVND (reference sequence). V lost 1 base, J lost 0 bases, and 10 bases lay in between. The CDR3 sequence is 16 residues long. CDR3 loop: CASSIGDSSSYNEQFF. The CDR3 DNA reads TGTGCCAGTAGTATAGGGGACTCGAGCTCCTACAATGAGCAGTTCTTC.

This clone showed up just once. The rearrangement links TRBV12-5 to TRBJ1-4; 10 nucleotides line up with TRBD1. CDR3 length: 15 residues. Germline CDR1 reads LGHNT; CDR2 reads FRNRAP. Trimming at V came to 0 bases and at J to 6 bases, leaving 1 base not matched to a gene. Here the CDR3 reads CASGLVTGGDEKLFF. The DNA of the CDR3 is TGTGCTAGTGGTTTGGTGACAGGGGGCGATGAAAAACTGTTTTTT.

V gene TRBV7-2 combines with J gene TRBJ1-5, with D maybe TRBD1 (5 bases). The CDR3 sequence is 15 residues long. V lost 1 base and J 4 bases, leaving 11 bases between the germline ends. In germline, CDR1 is SGHTA, CDR2 FQGNSA. CDR3 in amino acids: CASSLGGSGNQPQHF. CDR3 sequence (DNA): TGTGCCAGCAGCTTAGGTGGGTCAGGGAATCAGCCCCAGCATTTT.

V usage is TRBV14 and J usage is TRBJ2-1, with 10 nucleotides matching TRBD2. This CDR3 has 14 amino acids. V shed 2 bases, J shed 7 bases, and the junction held 2 bases outside the gene matches. Germline V lookup: CDR1 SGHDN, CDR2 FVKESK. The CDR3 nucleotides read TGTGCCAGCAGCCAACTAGCGGGAGTTAATGAGCAGTTCTTC. It codes for CASSQLAGVNEQFF.

This clone was detected once. The chain combines TRBV7-9 with TRBJ2-7; possible D gene TRBD2, 5 bases. Germline values: CDR1 SEHNR, CDR2 FQNEAQ (reference sequence). The CDR3 has 13 amino acids. With 6 bases removed from V and 5 bases from J, the gap between germline ends came to 14 bases. CDR3 coding DNA: TGTGCCAGCAGTCCCCTCGAGGGAAACGAGCAGTACTTC. This sequence encodes CASSPLEGNEQYF.

The chain is built from TRBV28 and TRBJ1-5; D uncertain. This CDR3 has 14 amino acids. CDR1 is MDHEN and CDR2 is SYDVKM in the germline V gene. V dropped 1 base and J dropped 1 base, with 5 bases sitting between them. The DNA of the CDR3 is TGTGCCAGCAGTTTATTGTTGAGCAATCAGCCCCAGCATTTT. Amino acid sequence: CASSLLLSNQPQHF.

The genes are TRBV6-5 and TRBJ2-7, with D uncertain. Germline CDR1 MNHEY, CDR2 SVGAGI. V lost 6 bases and J lost 0, with 12 bases in between. This CDR3 spans 14 amino acids. The CDR3 is CASSISSRSYEQYF. CDR3 bases: TGTGCCAGCAGCATTAGCAGCCGCTCCTACGAGCAGTACTTC.

The chain is built from TRBV28 and TRBJ1-5, with 12 positions matching TRBD1. Germline V CDR1 and CDR2: MDHEN, SYDVKM. The CDR3 totals 16 residues. Trimming cost V 5 bases and J 7 bases; bases outside gene matches: 9. The CDR3 nucleotides read TGTGCCAGCAGTAAAACCGGGACAGGGGGCTGGCAGCCCCAGCATTTT. Translating gives CASSKTGTGGWQPQHF.